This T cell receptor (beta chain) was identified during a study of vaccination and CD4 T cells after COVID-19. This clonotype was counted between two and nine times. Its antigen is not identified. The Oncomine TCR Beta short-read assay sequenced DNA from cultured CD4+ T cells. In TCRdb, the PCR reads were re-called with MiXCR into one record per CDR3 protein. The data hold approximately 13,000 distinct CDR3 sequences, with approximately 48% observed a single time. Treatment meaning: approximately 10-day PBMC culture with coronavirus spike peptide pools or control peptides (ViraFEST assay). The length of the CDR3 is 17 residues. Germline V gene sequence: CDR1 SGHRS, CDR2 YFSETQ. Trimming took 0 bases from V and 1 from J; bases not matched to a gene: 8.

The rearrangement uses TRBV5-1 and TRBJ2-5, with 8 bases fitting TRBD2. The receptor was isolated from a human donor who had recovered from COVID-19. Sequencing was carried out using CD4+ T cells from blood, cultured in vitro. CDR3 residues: CASSLALRGALQETQYF. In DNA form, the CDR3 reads TGCGCCAGCAGCTTGGCGCTGCGGGGGGCCCTCCAAGAGACCCAGTACTTC.